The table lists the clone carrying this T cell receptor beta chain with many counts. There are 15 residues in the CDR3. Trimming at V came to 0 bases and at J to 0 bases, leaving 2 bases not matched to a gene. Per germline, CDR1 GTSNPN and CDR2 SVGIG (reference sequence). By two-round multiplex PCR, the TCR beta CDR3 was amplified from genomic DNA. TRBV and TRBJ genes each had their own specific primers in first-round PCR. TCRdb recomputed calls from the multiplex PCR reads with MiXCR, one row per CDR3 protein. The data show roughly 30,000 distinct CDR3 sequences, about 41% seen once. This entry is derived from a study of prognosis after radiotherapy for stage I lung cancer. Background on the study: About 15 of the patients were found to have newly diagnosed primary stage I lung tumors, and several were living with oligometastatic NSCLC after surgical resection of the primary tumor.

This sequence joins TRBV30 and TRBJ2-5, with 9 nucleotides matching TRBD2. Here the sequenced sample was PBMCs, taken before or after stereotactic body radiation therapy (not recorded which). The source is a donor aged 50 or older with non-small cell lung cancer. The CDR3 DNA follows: TGTGCCTGGAGTGTTCTAGCGGGGAACCAAGAGACCCAGTACTTC. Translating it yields CAWSVLAGNQETQYF.